Following are 22 T cell receptor beta chains from one sample sequenced in a study of T cells in Graves' hyperthyroidism and ophthalmopathy. Amplified TCR beta CDR3 regions derived from RNA transcripts. First-round RT-PCR targeting the TCR CDR3 was performed with the HTBI primer set. TCRdb recomputed calls from the multiplex PCR reads with MiXCR, one row per CDR3 protein. The sample includes 300,000 to 400,000 distinct CDR3 sequences, around 13% of them seen just once. The specimen was blood. The receptors derive from an older woman with Graves' hyperthyroidism.

This clonotype was recorded at least ten times. The chain carries TRBV20-1 and TRBJ2-5; D remains unclear. V was cut by 4 bases and J by 5 bases, with 14 bases left in between. Germline lookup yields CDR1 DFQATT and CDR2 SNEGSKA (reference sequence). CDR3 length: 13 residues. Here the CDR3 reads CSATRTGSETQYF. As DNA, the CDR3 is TGCAGTGCTACTAGAACTGGGTCGGAGACCCAGTACTTC.

The rearrangement uses TRBV20-1 and TRBJ2-5, with 8 positions matching TRBD1. The germline gives CDR1 DFQATT, CDR2 SNEGSKA (reference sequence). The junction had 14 bases not matched to a gene; V was cut back by 6 bases and J by 2 bases. This CDR3 has 16 residues. The CDR3 is CSAETGTGVTQETQYF. In DNA, the CDR3 is TGCAGTGCGGAAACCGGGACAGGCGTAACGCAAGAGACCCAGTACTTC.

This clonotype was found many times. CDR3: CASSLGVAETNNEQFF. CDR3 DNA sequence: TGTGCCAGCAGCTTAGGTGTAGCGGAAACAAACAATGAGCAGTTCTTC. The chain uses TRBV11-2 and TRBJ2-1; TRBD2 is a possible D gene (6 bases). V was trimmed by 1 base and J by 5 bases, leaving 15 bases between them. The germline V gene encodes CDR1 SGHAT and CDR2 FQNNGV. The CDR3 spans 16 residues.

This clonotype was found many times. The V call is TRBV20-1, the J call TRBJ1-2; D is undetermined. Germline V gene sequence: CDR1 DFQATT, CDR2 SNEGSKA (reference sequence). This CDR3 is built from 14 residues. Trimming took off 5 bases at V and 0 bases at J, with 13 bases between the two ends. The CDR3 region is CSALLPPTNYGYTF. As DNA, the CDR3 is TGCAGTGCTCTTCTCCCGCCCACTAACTATGGCTACACCTTC.

This clonotype was seen a handful of times. The V and J genes are TRBV11-2 and TRBJ1-1, with 7 bases that match TRBD1. V dropped 4 bases and J dropped 0; count of bases not matched to a gene: 8. Germline CDR1 and CDR2: SGHAT and FQNNGV. The CDR3 has 16 amino acids. This CDR3 reads CASSSGAGTVNTEAFF. Written as DNA, the CDR3 is TGTGCCAGCAGCTCGGGGGCCGGGACAGTGAACACTGAAGCTTTCTTT. Complete variable domain (other parts from reference TRBV11-2 and TRBJ1-1): EAGVAQSPRYKIIEKRQSVAFWCNPISGHATLYWYQQILGQGPKLLIQFQNNGVVDDSQLPKDRFSAERLKGVDSTLKIQPAKLEDSAVYLCASSSGAGTVNTEAFFGQGTRLTVV.

Many counts were recorded for this clonotype. This chain joins TRBV12-3 or TRBV12-4 and TRBJ1-1; no clear D. The CDR3 has 16 residues. Deletions cut 1 base from V and 1 base from J, with 13 bases between. The CDR3 loop is CASSLVPPQPNTEAFF. The CDR3 DNA reads as TGTGCCAGCAGTTTAGTCCCCCCCCAGCCGAACACTGAAGCTTTCTTT.

This clonotype was observed at least ten times. This chain joins TRBV11-1 and TRBJ1-1; TRBD1 agrees at 7 bases. Germline V gives CDR1 SGHAT, CDR2 FQDESV (reference sequence). Trimming cost V 4 bases and J 1 base; bases outside gene matches: 12. The CDR3 totals 17 residues. CDR3 coding DNA: TGTGCCAGCAGCTCCGGACCATACAGGGGATGGAACACTGAAGCTTTCTTT. Translating gives CASSSGPYRGWNTEAFF.

This clonotype has a single count. The chain recombines TRBV19 with TRBJ1-2; D may be TRBD1 (5 bases). Germline V lookup: CDR1 LNHDA, CDR2 SQIVND (reference sequence). CDR3 size: 15 residues. The V and J ends lost 3 bases and 4 bases respectively, with 15 bases between them. DNA for the CDR3: TGTGCCAGTAGTATCCCCGCGCGGGGACCCTATGGCTACACCTTC. This translates into CASSIPARGPYGYTF.

The chain combines TRBV4-1 with TRBJ2-7; TRBD2 matches at 9 bases. The CDR3 spans 15 residues. Germline lookup yields CDR1 MGHRA and CDR2 YSYEKL. V trimming: 0 bases; J trimming: 3 bases; junction bases outside the gene matches: 3. CDR3 region: CASSQEGTSSYEQYF. CDR3 DNA: TGCGCCAGCAGCCAAGAGGGGACTAGCAGCTACGAGCAGTACTTC.

This chain connects TRBV4-1 to TRBJ1-2, with 7 bases aligning to TRBD1. Germline values: CDR1 MGHRA, CDR2 YSYEKL. V lost 2 bases and J lost 5; bases outside the gene matches: 11. This CDR3 has 16 amino acids. DNA for the CDR3: TGCGCCAGCAGCCAACGCGACTGGGGACAGCAATATGGCTACACCTTC. It is translated as CASSQRDWGQQYGYTF.

This clonotype was seen ten or more times. This chain links TRBV4-1 with TRBJ2-5; D call uncertain. The V end lost 1 base, the J end lost 5 bases, and 14 bases lay between the germline ends. The germline gives CDR1 MGHRA, CDR2 YSYEKL. The CDR3 runs 15 residues. The CDR3 reads CASSQAGSVSETQYF. CDR3 in DNA: TGCGCCAGCAGCCAAGCGGGCAGCGTTAGCGAGACCCAGTACTTC.

There are many counts of this clonotype. The rearrangement links TRBV6-1 to TRBJ1-2; 8 nucleotides align to TRBD1. Germline lookup yields CDR1 MNHNS and CDR2 SASEGT. CDR3 length: 16 amino acids. V trimming: 2 bases; J trimming: 4 bases; junction bases outside the gene matches: 9. The CDR3 protein is CASSESRTGRPYGYTF. The CDR3 DNA reads TGTGCCAGCAGTGAAAGCCGGACAGGGCGTCCCTATGGCTACACCTTC.

This clonotype was seen many times. The rearrangement links TRBV5-6 to TRBJ1-1; a weak D match, TRBD1 (6 bases). This CDR3 contains 14 residues. Between the trimmed V and J ends, which lost 4 bases and 2 bases, there was a span of 12 bases. Germline loops: CDR1 SGHDT, CDR2 YYEEEE. For the CDR3, the DNA is TGTGCCAGCAGCCGGATACAGGGTAACACTGAAGCTTTCTTT. Protein sequence: CASSRIQGNTEAFF.

This clonotype was detected only a few times. This could be a read error, since a much larger clone is one nucleotide away. This chain joins TRBV7-2 and TRBJ2-1; no firm D call. The ends were cut back, 0 bases at V and 4 bases at J, with 13 bases in the middle. There are 16 residues in the CDR3. Germline CDR1 reads SGHTA; CDR2 reads FQGNSA. This CDR3 is CASSLAVARIYNEQFF. The CDR3 DNA sequence: TGTGCCAGCAGCTTAGCGGTGGCGAGAATTTACAATGAGCAGTTCTTC.

This clonotype was picked up many times. This sequence joins TRBV11-2 and TRBJ1-1; 9 bases line up with TRBD1. This CDR3 is 16 amino acids long. CDR1 and CDR2 from the germline V gene are SGHAT and FQNNGV. The V segment lost 0 bases and the J segment 2 bases; nucleotides outside the gene matches: 4. CDR3 in amino acids: CASSLDAGQGNTEAFF. CDR3 DNA: TGTGCCAGCAGCTTAGATGCGGGACAGGGAAACACTGAAGCTTTCTTT.

As concerns this clonotype: A much larger clone lies a single base off, so this may be a read error. The CDR3 DNA is TGTGCCAGCAGCTTAGAGGGGGGCAGGGGTGGAGATACGCAGCATTTT. Encoded protein: CASSLEGGRGGDTQHF. The V call is TRBV7-2, the J call TRBJ2-3; a possible D gene is TRBD1 (6 bases). The J call may be in error: the DNA end matches TRBJ1-5 better. In germline, CDR1 is SGHTA, CDR2 FQGNSA. CDR3 length equals 16 residues.

This clonotype was observed a handful of times. The chain employs TRBV12-3 or TRBV12-4 and TRBJ1-2; D is ambiguous. V dropped 0 bases and J dropped 8 bases, with 10 bases sitting between them. The CDR3 totals 13 residues. CDR3 amino acids: CASSLARSGGYTF. The DNA for the CDR3 is TGTGCCAGCAGTTTAGCGAGGTCAGGCGGCTACACCTTC.

The chain joins TRBV7-3 to TRBJ2-3; 13 positions match TRBD2. The CDR3 runs to 17 residues. Looked up from germline, CDR1 is SGHTA and CDR2 is FQGTGA. Unmatched junction bases numbered 5, after V lost 5 bases and J lost 0 bases. The CDR3 loop is CASSARLAGGSTDTQYF. CDR3 in DNA: TGTGCCAGCAGCGCCAGACTAGCGGGAGGTAGCACAGATACGCAGTATTTT.

This clonotype was observed at least ten times. The CDR3 DNA sequence: TGTGCCAGCAGTTACTCCGCGGACAGCCTGAATGAAAAACTGTTTTTT. Translating gives CASSYSADSLNEKLFF. V usage is TRBV6-2 or TRBV6-3 and J usage is TRBJ1-4, with TRBD1 as a possible D gene (6 bases). Trimming removed 0 bases from V and 5 bases from J, with 13 bases in between. This CDR3 spans 16 amino acids. Germline V gene sequence: CDR1 MNHEY, CDR2 SVGEGT.

This clonotype was recorded many times. The gene calls are TRBV18 and TRBJ2-7; tentatively, D is TRBD1 (6 bases). V lost 6 bases and J lost 2, with 14 bases in between. CDR1 is KGHSH and CDR2 is LQKENI in the germline V gene. This CDR3 comprises 14 residues. The CDR3 here is CASSTDRAPYEQYF. The DNA for the CDR3 is TGTGCCAGCTCCACGGACAGAGCCCCCTACGAGCAGTACTTC.

The sample holds a few counts of this clonotype. The V gene is TRBV2, the J gene TRBJ1-3, with no clear D. This CDR3 comprises 12 residues. The V and J ends lost 7 bases and 2 bases respectively, with 6 bases between them. Germline CDR1 and CDR2: SNHLY and FYNNEI. CDR3 nucleotides: TGTGCCAGCAAGAGGGCTGGAAACACCATATATTTT. It is translated as CASKRAGNTIYF.

This clonotype was seen a handful of times. V usage is TRBV7-9 and J usage is TRBJ1-5; D call uncertain. From germline, CDR1 is SEHNR and CDR2 FQNEAQ (reference sequence). The CDR3 is made up of 13 amino acids. With 2 bases removed from V and 8 bases from J, the gap between germline ends came to 10 bases. CDR3 protein: CASSLRGDEPQHF. DNA of the CDR3: TGTGCCAGCAGCTTAAGAGGCGACGAGCCCCAGCATTTT.